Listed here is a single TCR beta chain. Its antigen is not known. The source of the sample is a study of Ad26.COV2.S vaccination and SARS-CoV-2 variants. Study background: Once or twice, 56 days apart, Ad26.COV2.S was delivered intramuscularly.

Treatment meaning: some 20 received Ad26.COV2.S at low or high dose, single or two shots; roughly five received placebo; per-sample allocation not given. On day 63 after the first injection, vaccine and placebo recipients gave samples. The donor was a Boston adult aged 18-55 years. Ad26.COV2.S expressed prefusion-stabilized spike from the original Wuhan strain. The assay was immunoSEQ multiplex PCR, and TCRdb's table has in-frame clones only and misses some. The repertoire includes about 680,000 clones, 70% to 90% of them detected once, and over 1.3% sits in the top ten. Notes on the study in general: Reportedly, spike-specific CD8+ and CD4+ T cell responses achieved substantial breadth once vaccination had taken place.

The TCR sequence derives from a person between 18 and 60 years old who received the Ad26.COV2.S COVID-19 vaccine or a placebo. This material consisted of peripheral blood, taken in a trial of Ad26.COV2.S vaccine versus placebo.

In nucleotides, the CDR3 is TGTGCCAGCAGTTTATGGTCGGGATGGGGCTACACCTTC. The encoded protein is CASSLWSGWGYTF. The chain links TRBV27 to TRBJ1-2; D is ambiguous. The V and J ends lost 1 base and 8 bases respectively, with 11 bases between them. This CDR3 spans 13 amino acids. Germline CDR1 is MNHEY and CDR2 is SMNVEV (reference sequence).